This TCR beta chain emerged from a study of blood T cell repertoires in COVID-19. The CDR3 length is 13 residues. The V gene's germline CDR1 is LGHDT and CDR2 YNNKEL (reference sequence). The ends were cut back, 7 bases at V and 11 bases at J, with 15 bases in the middle. Original data processing: Reference gene primers were amplified, and this amplification served to estimate nucleated cell counts. Clones were sequenced by immunoSEQ multiplex PCR, and TCRdb holds only the in-frame ones, with some missing. That table gives V, J and clone size, and the DNA gave D and trimming. This table holds approximately 30,000 clones, less than 80% found once.

The gene calls are TRBV3-1 (or the pseudogene TRBV3-2) and TRBJ1-6; D might be TRBD1 (5 bases). This receptor was obtained from a man aged 65-85 years with acute or convalescent COVID-19. The sample consisted of peripheral blood. The CDR3 DNA reads TGTGCCAGCACGTCAGGAGGGGCCCCACCCCTCCACTTT. Protein sequence: CASTSGGAPPLHF.